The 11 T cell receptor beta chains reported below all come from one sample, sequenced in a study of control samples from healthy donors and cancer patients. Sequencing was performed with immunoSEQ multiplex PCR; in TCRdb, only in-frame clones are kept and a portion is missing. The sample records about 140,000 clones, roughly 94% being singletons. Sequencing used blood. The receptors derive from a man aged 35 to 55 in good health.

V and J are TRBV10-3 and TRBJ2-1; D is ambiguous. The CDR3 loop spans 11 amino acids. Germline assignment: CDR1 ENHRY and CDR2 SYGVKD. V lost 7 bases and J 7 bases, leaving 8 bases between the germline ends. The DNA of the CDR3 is TGTGCCATCAAGGTGGGGAATGAGCAGTTCTTC. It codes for CAIKVGNEQFF.

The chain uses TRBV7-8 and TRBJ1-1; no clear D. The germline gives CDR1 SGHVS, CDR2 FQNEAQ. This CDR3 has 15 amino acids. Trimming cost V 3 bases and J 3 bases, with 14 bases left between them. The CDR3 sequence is CASSLPTRGDTEAFF. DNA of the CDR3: TGTGCCAGCAGCTTGCCAACCCGGGGTGACACTGAAGCTTTCTTT.

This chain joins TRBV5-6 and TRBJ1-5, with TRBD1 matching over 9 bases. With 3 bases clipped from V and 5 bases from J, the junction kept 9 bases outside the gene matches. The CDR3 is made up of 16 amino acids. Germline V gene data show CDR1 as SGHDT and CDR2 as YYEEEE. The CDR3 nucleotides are TGTGCCAGCAGCTATCTCCGGGACAGGGATGATCAGCCCCAGCATTTT. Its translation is CASSYLRDRDDQPQHF.

CDR3 coding DNA: TGTGCCAGCAGTTTATCGTGGGGGACAGGGTGGGAGACCCAGTACTTC. It yields the protein CASSLSWGTGWETQYF. The rearrangement links TRBV27 to TRBJ2-5; 9 nucleotides line up with TRBD1. V was pared by 0 bases and J by 5 bases, with 7 bases of the junction left unmatched. CDR3 size: 16 residues. Germline V gives CDR1 MNHEY, CDR2 SMNVEV (reference sequence).

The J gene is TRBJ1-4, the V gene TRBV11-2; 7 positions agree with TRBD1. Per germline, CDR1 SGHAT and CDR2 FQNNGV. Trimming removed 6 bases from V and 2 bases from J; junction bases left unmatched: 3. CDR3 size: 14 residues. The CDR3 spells CASSKGATNEKLFF. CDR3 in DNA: TGTGCCAGCAGTAAGGGGGCGACTAATGAAAAACTGTTTTTT.

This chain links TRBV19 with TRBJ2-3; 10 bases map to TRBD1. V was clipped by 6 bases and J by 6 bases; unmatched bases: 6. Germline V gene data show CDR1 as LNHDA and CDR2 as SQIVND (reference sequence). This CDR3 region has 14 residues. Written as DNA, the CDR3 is TGTGCCAGTAGCACGGGACAGGGGTTTGATACGCAGTATTTT. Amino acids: CASSTGQGFDTQYF. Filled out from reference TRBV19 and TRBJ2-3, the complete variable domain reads DGGITQSPKYLFRKEGQNVTLSCEQNLNHDAMYWYRQDPGQGLRLIYYSQIVNDFQKGDIAEGYSVSREKKESFPLTVTSAQKNPTAFYLCASSTGQGFDTQYFGPGTRLTVL.

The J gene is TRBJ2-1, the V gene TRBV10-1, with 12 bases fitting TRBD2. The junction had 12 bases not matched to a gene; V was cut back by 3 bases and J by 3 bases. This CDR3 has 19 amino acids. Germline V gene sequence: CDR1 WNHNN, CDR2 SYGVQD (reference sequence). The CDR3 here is CASSELAGGTPYFYNEQFF. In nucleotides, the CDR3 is TGCGCCAGCAGTGAACTAGCGGGGGGAACCCCTTATTTCTACAATGAGCAGTTCTTC.

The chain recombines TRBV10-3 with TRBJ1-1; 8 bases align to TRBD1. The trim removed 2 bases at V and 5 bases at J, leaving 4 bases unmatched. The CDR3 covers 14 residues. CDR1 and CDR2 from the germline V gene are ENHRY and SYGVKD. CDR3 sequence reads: CAISEDRGITEAFF. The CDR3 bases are TGTGCCATCAGTGAGGACAGGGGAATAACTGAAGCTTTCTTT.

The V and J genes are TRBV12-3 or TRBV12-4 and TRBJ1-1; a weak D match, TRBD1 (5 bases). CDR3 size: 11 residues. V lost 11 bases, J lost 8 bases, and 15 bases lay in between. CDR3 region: CAAQRGHEAFF. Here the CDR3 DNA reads TGTGCCGCCCAGAGGGGTCACGAAGCTTTCTTT.

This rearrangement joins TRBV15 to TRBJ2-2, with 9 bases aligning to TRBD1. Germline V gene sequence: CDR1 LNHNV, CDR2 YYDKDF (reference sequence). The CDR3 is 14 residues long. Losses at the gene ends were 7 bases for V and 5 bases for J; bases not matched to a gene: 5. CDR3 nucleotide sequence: TGTGCCACCAAACGGGACAGGGCGACCGGGGAGCTGTTTTTT. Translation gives CATKRDRATGELFF. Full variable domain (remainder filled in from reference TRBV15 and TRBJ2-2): DAMVIQNPRYQVTQFGKPVTLSCSQTLNHNVMYWYQQKSSQAPKLLFHYYDKDFNNEADTPDNFQSRRPNTSFCFLDIRSPGLGDTAMYLCATKRDRATGELFFGEGSRLTVL.

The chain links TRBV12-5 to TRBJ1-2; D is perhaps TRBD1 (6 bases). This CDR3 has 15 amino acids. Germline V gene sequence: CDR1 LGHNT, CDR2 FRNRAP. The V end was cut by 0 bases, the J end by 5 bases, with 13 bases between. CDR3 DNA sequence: TGTGCTAGTGGTTTGGTACGAGGGACACTTTATGGCTACACCTTC. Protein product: CASGLVRGTLYGYTF.